The 29 T cell receptor beta chains in this list originate from one sample, sequenced in a study of T cell changes during pregnancy in multiple sclerosis. Measured with immunoSEQ multiplex PCR; TCRdb has only the in-frame clones, and not every one. The sample carries around 40,000 clones, 75% to 90% recorded once. The sequencing here drew on CD4+ T cells from peripheral blood mononuclear cells, taken in the first trimester of pregnancy. The receptors originated from a female donor with multiple sclerosis, enrolled in a pregnancy study.

The CDR3 bases are TGTGCCACCGGGGGACAGGGGAGAAGCACAGATACGCAGTATTTT. Translation gives CATGGQGRSTDTQYF. The chain is built from TRBV10-3 and TRBJ2-3, with 10 bases aligning to TRBD1. Germline-derived CDR1 and CDR2 are ENHRY and SYGVKD. This CDR3 has 15 amino acids. Germline trimming cut 10 bases from V and 0 bases from J; bases unmatched to any gene: 7.

V usage is TRBV5-4 and J usage is TRBJ2-7, with TRBD1 matching over 11 bases. This CDR3 is 15 amino acids long. The junction had 9 bases not matched to a gene; V was cut back by 3 bases and J by 7 bases. The germline gives CDR1 SGHNT, CDR2 YYREEE (reference sequence). The CDR3 loop is CASSSPGQGANEQYF. Here the CDR3 DNA reads TGTGCCAGCAGCTCGCCTGGACAGGGGGCCAATGAGCAGTACTTC.

The V gene is TRBV7-2, the J gene TRBJ2-5, with D possibly being TRBD1 (5 bases). The V and J ends lost 5 bases and 4 bases respectively, with 17 bases between them. CDR3 size: 15 residues. Germline V gene sequence: CDR1 SGHTA, CDR2 FQGNSA. The CDR3 coding sequence is TGTGCCAGCAGCCTTTTGACAGTTTACCGAGAGACCCAGTACTTC. This gives the protein CASSLLTVYRETQYF.

V usage is TRBV10-3 and J usage is TRBJ1-1; the match to TRBD1 covers 9 bases. Germline values: CDR1 ENHRY, CDR2 SYGVKD. This CDR3 comprises 14 residues. The V segment lost 4 bases and the J segment 4 bases; nucleotides outside the gene matches: 4. The DNA for the CDR3 is TGTGCCATCAGTGTAGAACAGGGGGCCACTGAAGCTTTCTTT. Translation: CAISVEQGATEAFF.

The chain carries TRBV30 and TRBJ2-1; maybe TRBD1 (5 bases). V was pared by 3 bases and J by 6 bases, with 9 bases between. This CDR3 contains 12 residues. The germline gives CDR1 GTSNPN, CDR2 SVGIG (reference sequence). For the CDR3, the DNA is TGTGCCTGGAGAAAAACAGGCAATGAGCAGTTCTTC. Its translation is CAWRKTGNEQFF.

V gene TRBV18 combines with J gene TRBJ2-3, with TRBD2 as a possible D gene (6 bases). Germline CDR1 is KGHSH and CDR2 is LQKENI. This CDR3 is 15 amino acids long. V was pared by 3 bases and J by 2 bases, with 12 bases between. CDR3 in amino acids: CASSPASGPTDTQYF. The CDR3 region has the DNA TGTGCCAGCTCACCCGCAAGCGGGCCCACAGATACGCAGTATTTT.

The chain has TRBV7-9 and TRBJ1-1; weak D call: TRBD1 (6 bases). Germline CDR1 reads SEHNR; CDR2 reads FQNEAQ (reference sequence). The CDR3 sequence is 14 residues long. The ends were cut back, 1 base at V and 6 bases at J, with 12 bases in the middle. The CDR3 DNA sequence: TGTGCCAGCAGCTTAGAGGGGGACACCTCTGAAGCTTTCTTT. This codes for CASSLEGDTSEAFF.

The V and J genes are TRBV7-2 and TRBJ2-6; 8 nucleotides match TRBD1. The CDR3 sequence is 15 residues long. The V and J ends lost 6 bases and 0 bases, in that order; junction bases with no gene match: 1. Germline V gene sequence: CDR1 SGHTA, CDR2 FQGNSA. The CDR3 region has the DNA TGTGCCAGCAGGGGACAGGCCTCTGGGGCCAACGTCCTGACTTTC. It translates to CASRGQASGANVLTF.

The DNA of the CDR3 is TGTGCCAGATTAACGACAGGGGGAACTGAAGCTTTCTTT. Its translation is CARLTTGGTEAFF. The chain combines TRBV2 with TRBJ1-1; 9 bases align to TRBD1. The CDR3 has 13 residues. With 9 bases clipped from V and 5 bases from J, the junction kept 7 bases outside the gene matches. Germline lookup yields CDR1 SNHLY and CDR2 FYNNEI.

The chain carries TRBV4-1 and TRBJ2-1; maybe TRBD2 (5 bases). CDR3 length equals 16 residues. Between the trimmed V and J ends, which lost 0 bases and 4 bases, there was a span of 13 bases. Per the germline V gene, CDR1 is MGHRA and CDR2 is YSYEKL. CDR3 residues: CASSQDSGGVYNEQFF. DNA of the CDR3: TGCGCCAGCAGCCAAGATAGTGGAGGAGTATACAATGAGCAGTTCTTC.

This chain connects TRBV30 to TRBJ1-3, with unresolved D. CDR3 length equals 15 residues. The V gene lost 2 bases and the J gene lost 4 bases, with 15 bases spanning the gap. CDR1 GTSNPN and CDR2 SVGIG come from the germline V gene (reference sequence). The CDR3 sequence: CAWSPDNTGGNTIYF. In nucleotides, the CDR3 is TGTGCCTGGAGTCCAGACAATACGGGGGGAAACACCATATATTTT. Full variable domain (remainder filled in from reference TRBV30 and TRBJ1-3): SQTIHQWPATLVQPVGSPLSLECTVEGTSNPNLYWYRQAAGRGLQLLFYSVGIGQISSEVPQNLSASRPQDRQFILSSKKLLLSDSGFYLCAWSPDNTGGNTIYFGEGSWLTVV.

The V call is TRBV25-1, the J call TRBJ2-7; 9 bases agree with TRBD1. Germline V gene lookup returns CDR1 MGHDK and CDR2 SYGVNS. This CDR3 has 15 residues. The trim removed 2 bases at V and 5 bases at J, leaving 7 bases unmatched. CDR3 sequence reads: CASSERQGGADEQYF. The DNA for the CDR3 is TGTGCCAGCAGTGAACGACAGGGGGGAGCCGACGAGCAGTACTTC.

The V gene is TRBV28, the J gene TRBJ2-5, with 7 bases identical to TRBD1. Trimming at V came to 5 bases and at J to 9 bases, leaving 12 bases not matched to a gene. CDR1 MDHEN and CDR2 SYDVKM come from the germline V gene. CDR3 length: 14 amino acids. CDR3 sequence reads: CASSPSPGQRAQYF. CDR3 DNA: TGTGCCAGCAGTCCGTCCCCGGGACAGCGAGCCCAGTACTTC. The variable domain in full, with the rest retrieved from reference TRBV28 and TRBJ2-5, is DVKVTQSSRYLVKRTGEKVFLECVQDMDHENMFWYRQDPGLGLRLIYFSYDVKMKEKGDIPEGYSVSREKKERFSLILESASTNQTSMYLCASSPSPGQRAQYFGPGTRLLVL.

The rearrangement links TRBV6-1 to TRBJ1-2; D call uncertain. V lost 4 bases to trimming and J lost 4 bases, with 22 bases between them. The CDR3 is 17 amino acids. Germline-derived CDR1 and CDR2 are MNHNS and SASEGT. The CDR3 loop reads CASSASQGRAVLYGYTF. DNA for the CDR3: TGTGCCAGCAGTGCATCACAAGGGAGGGCCGTTCTCTATGGCTACACCTTC.

The chain joins TRBV5-1 to TRBJ2-5, with D perhaps matching TRBD2 (7 bases). This CDR3 contains 15 residues. Germline V gene lookup returns CDR1 SGHRS and CDR2 YFSETQ. Trimming pared 1 base from V and 4 bases from J, leaving 14 bases between. The CDR3 DNA reads TGCGCCAGCAGCTTGCTACAGGGAGGGGGAGAGACCCAGTACTTC. Translated: CASSLLQGGGETQYF.

The V gene is TRBV6-6, the J gene TRBJ2-7; possible D gene TRBD1, 6 bases. The length of the CDR3 is 13 residues. Germline loops: CDR1 MNHNY, CDR2 SVGAGI (reference sequence). The V end was cut by 5 bases, the J end by 4 bases, with 12 bases between. Here the CDR3 reads CASSTGLWYEQYF. The CDR3 DNA reads as TGTGCCAGCAGTACAGGGTTGTGGTACGAGCAGTACTTC.

The gene calls are TRBV28 and TRBJ2-7; 11 nucleotides line up with TRBD2. Germline V gene data show CDR1 as MDHEN and CDR2 as SYDVKM. The V gene end was trimmed by 5 bases and the J gene end by 5 bases; junction bases not matched to a gene: 5. This CDR3 region has 14 residues. The CDR3 DNA follows: TGTGCCAGCAGTCCTAGCGGGAGGCTAGACGAGCAGTACTTC. The encoded protein is CASSPSGRLDEQYF. Full variable domain (missing parts from reference TRBV28 and TRBJ2-7): DVKVTQSSRYLVKRTGEKVFLECVQDMDHENMFWYRQDPGLGLRLIYFSYDVKMKEKGDIPEGYSVSREKKERFSLILESASTNQTSMYLCASSPSGRLDEQYFGPGTRLTVT.

The V call is TRBV29-1, the J call TRBJ1-4; D unresolved. V lost 4 bases to trimming and J lost 0 bases, with 6 bases between them. The CDR3 spans 13 residues. Germline loops: CDR1 SQVTM, CDR2 ANQGSEA. The CDR3 sequence: CSVVRATNEKLFF. The CDR3 nucleotides read TGCAGCGTTGTCCGGGCAACTAATGAAAAACTGTTTTTT.

This chain uses TRBV4-3 with TRBJ2-7; 7 positions agree with TRBD2. V lost 1 base and J lost 6; bases outside the gene matches: 12. Per the germline V gene, CDR1 is LGHNA and CDR2 is YSLEER. CDR3 length equals 16 residues. The CDR3 DNA follows: TGCGCCAGCAGCCAAGCCCTGACTAGCCCTTCTCTCGAGCAGTACTTC. Translation gives CASSQALTSPSLEQYF.

The chain recombines TRBV28 with TRBJ2-4; 11 bases agree with TRBD2. The CDR3 contains 16 residues. CDR1 and CDR2 (germline): MDHEN, SYDVKM. J gave up 6 bases and V 6 bases, and 10 bases lay outside the gene matches. The CDR3 DNA is TGTGCCAGCAGGGCGACTAGCGGGGTTCCCGGAAACATTCAGTACTTC. Its protein product is CASRATSGVPGNIQYF.

V and J are TRBV28 and TRBJ2-7, with TRBD2 matching 8 bases. The CDR3 runs 17 residues. Germline V gives CDR1 MDHEN, CDR2 SYDVKM. Trimming took 2 bases from V and 6 from J; bases not matched to a gene: 15. This CDR3 reads CASSLGSASGSPGEQYF. In DNA, the CDR3 is TGTGCCAGCAGTTTAGGGAGCGCTAGCGGGTCGCCTGGCGAGCAGTACTTC. Supplemented by reference TRBV28 and TRBJ2-7, the full variable domain reads DVKVTQSSRYLVKRTGEKVFLECVQDMDHENMFWYRQDPGLGLRLIYFSYDVKMKEKGDIPEGYSVSREKKERFSLILESASTNQTSMYLCASSLGSASGSPGEQYFGPGTRLTVT.

The chain has TRBV7-2 and TRBJ1-4; the match to TRBD1 covers 7 bases. Trimming took 3 bases from V and 7 from J; bases not matched to a gene: 5. This CDR3 has 14 residues. Germline V gives CDR1 SGHTA, CDR2 FQGNSA. The CDR3 sequence: CASSFIGGGEKLFF. DNA for the CDR3: TGTGCCAGCAGCTTCATAGGGGGCGGTGAAAAACTGTTTTTT.

The chain carries TRBV18 and TRBJ2-5, with TRBD1 matching over 10 bases. The germline V gene encodes CDR1 KGHSH and CDR2 LQKENI. The V gene end was trimmed by 3 bases and the J gene end by 4 bases; junction bases not matched to a gene: 8. The CDR3 covers 16 residues. The CDR3 DNA follows: TGTGCCAGCTCACCGATGGACAGGGGGGAAGGAGAGACCCAGTACTTC. Protein sequence: CASSPMDRGEGETQYF.

The CDR3 protein is CASSIDPIGETQYF. CDR3 coding DNA: TGTGCCAGCAGCATAGATCCGATCGGTGAGACCCAGTACTTC. The chain carries TRBV5-5 and TRBJ2-5; D is undetermined. The CDR3 loop spans 14 amino acids. V was trimmed by 4 bases and J by 5 bases, leaving 15 bases between them. Germline V CDR1 and CDR2: SGHKS, YYEKEE (reference sequence).

The V gene is TRBV27, the J gene TRBJ2-7, with a tentative D call TRBD1 (6 bases). CDR1 and CDR2 (germline): MNHEY, SMNVEV (reference sequence). The CDR3 is 16 residues long. Trimming left V 5 bases short and J 3 bases short, with 20 bases between. The CDR3 region is CASSPIQGYEGYEQYF. Written as DNA, the CDR3 is TGTGCCAGCAGTCCCATACAGGGTTACGAGGGCTACGAGCAGTACTTC.

V gene TRBV10-1 combines with J gene TRBJ2-1, with 9 bases aligning to TRBD2. This CDR3 region has 14 residues. Germline V CDR1 and CDR2: WNHNN, SYGVQD (reference sequence). The V segment lost 5 bases and the J segment 9 bases; nucleotides outside the gene matches: 8. The CDR3 DNA reads as TGCGCCAGCAGTTCCCCTAGCGGGATGGGTGAGCAGTTCTTC. This gives the protein CASSSPSGMGEQFF.

V gene TRBV15 combines with J gene TRBJ2-7; 10 bases fit TRBD2. Germline V gives CDR1 LNHNV, CDR2 YYDKDF (reference sequence). V lost 1 base, J lost 6 bases, and 6 bases stayed unmatched. The CDR3 is 15 residues long. CDR3 region: CATSRAASGSSEQYF. Written as DNA, the CDR3 is TGTGCCACCAGCAGAGCGGCTAGCGGGAGCTCCGAGCAGTACTTC. Combining the CDR3 with reference TRBV15 and TRBJ2-7 gives the whole variable domain DAMVIQNPRYQVTQFGKPVTLSCSQTLNHNVMYWYQQKSSQAPKLLFHYYDKDFNNEADTPDNFQSRRPNTSFCFLDIRSPGLGDTAMYLCATSRAASGSSEQYFGPGTRLTVT.

The chain is built from TRBV10-2 and TRBJ1-3, with TRBD1 as a possible D gene (6 bases). CDR1 WSHSY and CDR2 SAAADI come from the germline V gene. The CDR3 is made up of 14 amino acids. The V and J ends lost 2 bases and 7 bases respectively, with 12 bases between them. The CDR3 reads CASSERTGQNTIYF. The CDR3 nucleotides are TGCGCCAGCAGTGAGAGAACAGGGCAGAACACCATATATTTT.

There are a few counts of this clone. The V gene is TRBV11-2, the J gene TRBJ2-7; maybe TRBD1 (6 bases). The CDR3 spans 15 residues. Germline CDR1 reads SGHAT; CDR2 reads FQNNGV. The ends were cut back, 1 base at V and 2 bases at J, with 12 bases in the middle. CDR3 sequence: CASSLVQGITYEQYF. In DNA form, the CDR3 reads TGTGCCAGCAGCTTAGTACAGGGAATCACCTACGAGCAGTACTTC.